This T cell receptor (beta chain) emerged from a study of T cells in Graves' hyperthyroidism and ophthalmopathy. It was RNA transcripts that yielded the amplified TCR beta CDR3 regions. When the TCR CDR3 underwent first-round RT-PCR, the HTBI primer set was used. TCRdb re-derived calls from the multiplex PCR reads in MiXCR, one entry per CDR3 protein. The sample has fewer than 700,000 distinct CDR3 sequences, over 15% seen once. Germline CDR1 and CDR2: LGHNA and YSLEER. Between the trimmed V and J ends, which lost 1 base and 0 bases, there was a span of 6 bases. This CDR3 has 14 residues. Sequencing was performed on blood. The chain joins TRBV4-3 to TRBJ2-5, with a possible D match to TRBD1 (6 bases). The TCR was taken from a woman in her late teens or twenties with Graves' ophthalmopathy. The CDR3 sequence: CASSQGTDQETQYF. The CDR3 bases are TGCGCCAGCAGCCAAGGGACAGACCAAGAGACCCAGTACTTC.